The 12 T cell receptor beta chains below all came from one sample that was sequenced in a study of blood T cells in healthy people across ages. Next came a second PCR, run for about 6 to 12 cycles, which used a sample-barcoded 5' primer along with a J-beta primer mix. From the 5' RACE reads, TCRdb called clonotypes with MiXCR, one entry per CDR3 protein. The data show 700,000 to 900,000 distinct CDR3 sequences, with approximately 24% seen just once and around 2.9% held by the top ten. The same data also contributed to another study, on T cells of mothers and their children.

Sequencing used blood. The source is a boy under 18 in good health.

V and J are TRBV28 and TRBJ1-4, with TRBD1 matching 9 bases. From germline, CDR1 is MDHEN and CDR2 SYDVKM. V lost 7 bases and J lost 8; bases outside the gene matches: 8. This CDR3 region has 14 residues. For the CDR3, the DNA is TGTGCCAGCACCGTCCCACAGGGGGCCGAAAAACTGTTTTTT. Its protein product is CASTVPQGAEKLFF.

This clonotype was observed a few times. The chain recombines TRBV6-1 with TRBJ2-5; D is perhaps TRBD2 (6 bases). The better agreement between TRBJ2-1 and the DNA end casts doubt on the J call. The CDR3 sequence is 14 residues long. Germline V CDR1 and CDR2: MNHNS, SASEGT. CDR3 region: CASSESSERAQQFF. The DNA for the CDR3 is TGTGCCAGCAGTGAATCTTCAGAGCGGGCCCAGCAGTTCTTC.

Turning to this clonotype: One end of the junction does not line up with germline, which may come from a read error. The rearrangement uses TRBV6-6 and TRBJ2-5, with a possible D match to TRBD2 (6 bases). Germline V lookup: CDR1 MNHNY, CDR2 SVGAGI (reference sequence). This CDR3 is 14 amino acids long. The CDR3 sequence: CASSYFLGGNERFF. CDR3 coding DNA: TGTGCCAGCAGTTATTTTCTGGGCGGGAATGAGCGGTTCTTC.

The chain employs TRBV30 and TRBJ1-2; 9 nucleotides line up with TRBD1. Germline values: CDR1 GTSNPN, CDR2 SVGIG (reference sequence). This CDR3 comprises 12 residues. The J segment lost 13 bases and the V segment lost 7 bases, leaving 13 bases of the junction unmatched. CDR3: CAYSRDREEGTF. The CDR3 coding sequence is TGTGCCTACTCCCGGGACAGGGAGGAAGGCACCTTC.

This clonotype has more than one count but fewer than ten. The rearrangement uses TRBV7-9 and TRBJ2-1; D assignment may be TRBD1 or TRBD2 (5 bases each). The V end was cut by 5 bases, the J end by 6 bases, with 14 bases between. The V gene's germline CDR1 is SEHNR and CDR2 FQNEAQ (reference sequence). The CDR3 runs to 14 residues. Written as DNA, the CDR3 is TGTGCCAGCAGCCCGGACCCGAGGGGCAATGAGCAGTTCTTC. This gives the protein CASSPDPRGNEQFF.

This clonotype has a handful of counts. The chain has TRBV4-1 and TRBJ1-4; tentatively, D is TRBD1 (5 bases). This CDR3 is 16 amino acids long. Germline V gene data show CDR1 as MGHRA and CDR2 as YSYEKL. Trimming took 1 base from V and 5 from J, leaving 14 bases between them. The CDR3 coding sequence is TGCGCCAGCAGCCAAGGGCAAGGGGCAGGGAATGAAAAACTGTTTTTT. Protein: CASSQGQGAGNEKLFF.

This clonotype was observed a handful of times. The chain is built from TRBV7-3 and TRBJ2-3; D may be TRBD2 (7 bases). V was shortened by 8 bases and J by 1 base, with 13 bases between the two germline ends. Germline V lookup: CDR1 SGHTA, CDR2 FQGTGA. The length of the CDR3 is 14 residues. The DNA for the CDR3 is TGTGCCAGCGGGGGAGGGGGAGGCACAGATACGCAGTATTTT. Its protein is CASGGGGGTDTQYF.

This clonotype showed up just a few times. CDR3 protein: CSARAGGQGPLMRTEAFF. CDR3 nucleotides: TGCAGTGCTAGAGCGGGGGGACAGGGGCCATTAATGAGGACTGAAGCTTTCTTT. The gene calls are TRBV20-1 and TRBJ1-1; 10 bases match TRBD1. V lost 1 base and J lost 5; bases outside the gene matches: 16. Germline CDR1 is DFQATT and CDR2 is SNEGSKA (reference sequence). The CDR3 runs to 18 residues.

V usage is TRBV5-1 and J usage is TRBJ1-4; possible D gene TRBD1, 5 bases. The germline CDR1 and CDR2 sequences are SGHRS and YFSETQ. The CDR3 loop spans 14 amino acids. The V and J ends lost 3 bases and 4 bases respectively, with 10 bases between them. The chain's CDR3 is CASSSRDLNEKLFF. CDR3 coding DNA: TGCGCCAGCAGCTCCAGGGATCTTAATGAAAAACTGTTTTTT. Filled out from reference TRBV5-1 and TRBJ1-4, the complete variable domain reads KAGVTQTPRYLIKTRGQQVTLSCSPISGHRSVSWYQQTPGQGLQFLFEYFSETQRNKGNFPGRFSGRQFSNSRSEMNVSTLELGDSALYLCASSSRDLNEKLFFGSGTQLSVL.

A few counts support this clonotype. This chain uses TRBV30 with TRBJ2-7; 11 bases map to TRBD1. The germline V gene encodes CDR1 GTSNPN and CDR2 SVGIG (reference sequence). After removal of 4 bases from V and 3 bases from J, the junction contained 2 bases not matched to a gene. The CDR3 contains 13 residues. The CDR3 region is CAWTGTGGYEQYF. For the CDR3, the DNA is TGTGCCTGGACTGGGACAGGGGGCTACGAGCAGTACTTC. Supplemented by reference TRBV30 and TRBJ2-7, the full variable domain reads SQTIHQWPATLVQPVGSPLSLECTVEGTSNPNLYWYRQAAGRGLQLLFYSVGIGQISSEVPQNLSASRPQDRQFILSSKKLLLSDSGFYLCAWTGTGGYEQYFGPGTRLTVT.

This rearrangement joins TRBV28 to TRBJ2-7; the D call may be TRBD1 or TRBD2 (5 bases each). The V gene lost 3 bases and the J gene lost 6 bases, with 21 bases spanning the gap. This CDR3 region has 16 residues. Per germline, CDR1 MDHEN and CDR2 SYDVKM. In DNA form, the CDR3 reads TGTGCCAGCAGTTTTAGCTTCGGGACCCAGTATCGCGAGCAGTACTTC. The encoded protein is CASSFSFGTQYREQYF.

Here the CDR3 DNA reads TGTGCCACCACCGACGATCTAGCAGCTGAGCAGTTCTTC. Translated, it gives CATTDDLAAEQFF. V is TRBV15 and J is TRBJ2-1, with D possibly matching TRBD2 (5 bases). V was cut by 7 bases and J by 9 bases, with 16 bases left in between. CDR3 length: 13 amino acids. Germline-derived CDR1 and CDR2 are LNHNV and YYDKDF (reference sequence).